These 4 T cell receptor beta chains were all obtained from the same sample, sequenced in a study of T-cell reconstitution after alpha-beta-depleted transplantation in children (dated by TCRdb to 2016 to 2017). Receptor libraries were prepared by PCR. Instrument on record: Illumina HiSeq 2500. To normalize quantification of the TCRbeta repertoire, the TCR libraries were built with molecular barcoding that relied on unique molecular identifiers. The raw public reads went through TCRdb reprocessing: fastp at Q25, MiXCR clone calling, in-frame beta chains kept. Entries are consolidated by CDR3 protein sequence, retaining the most common genes and DNA. The sample table shows about 250,000 distinct CDR3 sequences, and 20% to 30% are seen once. Of the sample, 4.8% is held by the ten largest clones. The sample's treatment or condition label, decoded: allogeneic hematopoietic cell transplantation with graft depleted of TCRalphabeta T cells and CD19 B cells.

The sample was PBMCs, mostly from graft donor cells, taken 360 days after TCRalphabeta/CD19-depleted stem cell transplant. The receptors come from a female patient aged 2-9 years who had a stem cell transplant for congenital amegakaryocytic thrombocytopenia, so the T cells may come from the graft donor.

CDR3 in DNA: TGCGCCAGCAGCGTAGGGGGACTAGCGGGAGTAGACAATGAGCAGTTCTTC. Translated: CASSVGGLAGVDNEQFF. The V and J genes are TRBV5-1 and TRBJ2-1; TRBD2 matches 14 bases. CDR1 SGHRS and CDR2 YFSETQ come from the germline V gene. The CDR3 totals 17 residues. V lost 4 bases and J lost 5; bases outside the gene matches: 8.

CDR3 amino acids: CASSLVVWGLAGNEQYF. As DNA, the CDR3 is TGTGCCAGCAGTTTAGTGGTCTGGGGACTAGCGGGAAATGAGCAGTACTTC. The chain links TRBV28 to TRBJ2-7; 13 bases align to TRBD2. J was trimmed by 7 bases and V by 2 bases; bases with no gene match: 11. Germline CDR1 MDHEN, CDR2 SYDVKM. This CDR3 is 17 amino acids long.

This clonotype showed up just a few times. The chain carries TRBV10-3 and TRBJ2-3, with D perhaps matching TRBD1 (5 bases). The length of the CDR3 is 16 residues. Germline CDR1 and CDR2: ENHRY and SYGVKD. Trimming stripped 4 bases from V and 0 bases from J, with 14 bases between. CDR3 sequence reads: CAISGKGPGSTDTQYF. As DNA, the CDR3 is TGTGCCATCAGTGGAAAGGGGCCAGGAAGCACAGATACGCAGTATTTT.

This clonotype was observed a few times. This rearrangement joins TRBV4-2 to TRBJ2-1; D possibly corresponds to TRBD2 (5 bases). V was cut by 0 bases and J by 6 bases, with 12 bases left in between. The CDR3 length is 15 residues. In germline, CDR1 is LGHNA, CDR2 YNFKEQ. CDR3 in amino acids: CASSQEVGAGNEQFF. The CDR3, as DNA: TGTGCCAGCAGCCAAGAAGTGGGAGCAGGCAATGAGCAGTTCTTC.